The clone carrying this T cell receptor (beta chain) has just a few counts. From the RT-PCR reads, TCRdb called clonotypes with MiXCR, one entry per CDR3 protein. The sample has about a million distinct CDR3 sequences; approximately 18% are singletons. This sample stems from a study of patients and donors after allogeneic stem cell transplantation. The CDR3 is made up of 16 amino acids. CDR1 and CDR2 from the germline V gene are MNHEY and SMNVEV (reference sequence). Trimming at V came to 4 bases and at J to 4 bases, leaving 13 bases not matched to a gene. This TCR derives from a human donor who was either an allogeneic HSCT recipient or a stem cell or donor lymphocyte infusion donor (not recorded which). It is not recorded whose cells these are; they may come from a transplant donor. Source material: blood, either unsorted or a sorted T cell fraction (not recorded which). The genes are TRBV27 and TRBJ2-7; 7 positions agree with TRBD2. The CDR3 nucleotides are TGTGCCAGCAGTTCCCCCTCCGGACTAGGGAAATACGAGCAGTACTTC. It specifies CASSSPSGLGKYEQYF.